This TCR beta chain was captured in a study of cytomegalovirus exposure and HLA in healthy donors (dated by TCRdb to 2015 to 2018). Some background on the complete study: In an earlier analysis of fewer than 750 of the donors, about 260 Gb of sequence data and 90 million to 120 million unique TCR beta sequences from about 190 million T cells were reported. Among 398 genotyped donors of the cohort, an average of about 240,000 unique TCR beta nucleotide sequences were sequenced per donor, 15% to 20% of them non-productive. To decide whether each TCR beta V gene segment behaved as functional or pseudogenic, an earlier analysis of approximately 620 of the donors relied on high-throughput TCR beta sequencing. A later analysis re-examined previously published TCR beta repertoires from roughly 650 donors and added high-resolution HLA genotyping to investigate patterns of TCR occurrence. The study was designed to test whether signatures of past pathogen exposure could be identified by cataloging public T cell receptors. HLA typing covered class I and class II loci at four-digit resolution. High-throughput TCR immunosequencing, statistical association of individual TCRs with disease status, and machine learning were combined to predict cytomegalovirus infection status. Every discovery cohort repertoire had been produced on one sequencing platform. About five DR-DQ haplotypes were handled as single units for association and clustering because linkage in the cohort was strong. Donor age, sex, ethnicity and CMV serostatus were collected together with the repertoire data. The T cell repertoires of 666 subjects were profiled by immunosequencing and related to cytomegalovirus serostatus. Among the roughly 390 genotyped donors, approximately 77% belonged to the genetic ancestry cluster associated with self-reported Caucasian donors. Approximately 310 gigabases of sequencing data and approximately 85 million unique TCR sequences were included in an early release covering around 600 HLA-typed donors. The number of donors typed differed by locus, with about 629-640 for A, B, C, DRB1 and DQB1, roughly 550 for DQA1, over 600 for DPA1, and 472 for DPB1. A later genetic analysis used genome-wide SNP genotypes for about 55% of the 666 donors, treating that subset as a discovery cohort. Rather than using new phenotypic data, the later analysis identified candidate immune exposures from TCR beta sequences and from how often those sequences occurred across donors. Along with the approximately 600-subject first cohort, a separate validation cohort of roughly 110 different subjects was used. General findings and caveats noted by the study authors: A later analysis found that TCR association rates varied across HLA loci, with DRB1 alleles showing the most associated TCRs and HLA-C alleles the fewest. A further reported finding was that TCR beta sequences accurately predicted the HLA-A and HLA-B alleles for most subjects in the first cohort. Presence/absence analyses assumed roughly uniform sequencing depth across donors, an assumption that may not hold. When HLA alleles, especially DR and DQ, strongly co-occurred, TCR associations were difficult to assign to individual alleles. The sequencing pipeline was judged likely to have produced a cluster of highly shared sequence variants as a technical artifact. A total of fewer than 200 TCR beta chains were listed by the study as associated with cytomegalovirus. The authors suggested that the approach could potentially be generalized to other disease states and immunological phenotypes. A later analysis found that HLA-associated TCR beta chains were more clonally expanded and had lower generation probabilities than equally common non-associated chains. Most TCR sequences were seen in very few donors, while some public TCRs were found in many individuals. In vitro tests confirmed that a few of the cytomegalovirus-associated TCR beta chains recognize cytomegalovirus antigens. A later genetic analysis reported fewer N-insertions in productive TCRs among donors in an Asian-associated ancestry cluster than the roughly 700-donor mean. The earlier analysis of about 600 of the donors excluded some 15 rarely observed V segments, including chromosome 9 orphons, because counts were too low. Cytomegalovirus status was reported to be diagnosed by the classifier with high specificity and sensitivity in both the original and validation cohorts. In a later genetic analysis, a missense DCLRE1C variant was associated with V-gene and J-gene trimming of TCR beta chains, and the association was replicated in an independent cohort. Some IMGT-functional V segments, including TRBV6-2 and TRBV6-3, could not be distinguished by the 87-base-pair reads and were therefore excluded. In this cohort, only TCR beta chains were sequenced, and detectable features were limited by the absence of alpha or paired-chain data. Linkage disequilibrium might explain the correlated functional status among segregating V segments, but an unknown experimental factor could not be excluded. Most CMV-associated TCR beta chains appeared to be HLA-restricted in a later analysis, and the HLA associations seemed to be driven largely by CMV exposure. HLA typing was unavailable for some donors at each locus, so association tests used only the typed subset. A later analysis reported that several top co-occurrence clusters appeared linked to parvovirus B19, influenza, CMV and Epstein-Barr virus. Broadly in line with IMGT annotations, most TCR beta V segments showed up in productive rearrangements about 87% or about 30% of the time in an earlier analysis of several hundred of the donors. CMV serostatus was the only immune exposure information available for the cohort. At a false discovery rate of 0.05, a later analysis linked around 15,000 TCR beta sequences to specific HLA alleles.

Library creation used the immunoSEQ multiplex PCR assay. For the multiplex PCR, a mixture combining 60 forward primers for TCR Vbeta segments and 13 reverse primers for TCR Jbeta segments was used. The CDR3 region of rearranged TCR beta genes was amplified from genomic DNA by a multiplex PCR assay. Amplified TCR beta libraries were sequenced as 87-base-pair reads on the Illumina HiSeq System. The study's processing was this. In a later analysis, roughly 80 million unique TCR beta chains were counted across the approximately 640 repertoires, and some 10 million of these chains were shared by at least two donors. Raw reads were error-corrected and collapsed into unique sequences with a nearest-neighbor algorithm that merged closely related sequences to remove PCR and sequencing errors. CDR3 sequences were aligned to IMGT reference sequences to assign V, D and J gene segments. Each retained sequence needed at least a six-nucleotide match to both a V gene segment and a J gene segment. A rearrangement counted as productive if the CDR3 had no stop codons and remained in frame with V and J, and every other rearrangement counted as non-productive. CDR3 was defined by IMGT convention, running from the second conserved V-encoded cysteine to the conserved J-encoded phenylalanine. Sequences without an unambiguous match to a single V gene segment were excluded from the earlier analysis of several hundred of the donors. An earlier analysis of 587 of the donors classified V segments as functional when productive rearrangements were above 56.7% and as segregating when the standard deviation between donors was above 5%. A statistical classification framework was built for diagnosing cytomegalovirus status from the catalog of TCR beta chain sequences. In a later analysis, V and J genes were assigned by comparing TCR nucleotide sequences against IMGT/GENE-DB human TR gene sequences. In a later analysis, CDR3 sequences and most-parsimonious VDJ recombination scenarios were assigned using the TCRdist pipeline. In a later analysis, each TCR beta chain was defined by its CDR3 amino acid sequence together with its V-gene family, and reads without a unique V-gene family were excluded. To address suspected cross-contamination and a sequencing artifact, a later analysis removed under 600 highly shared, low-generation-probability nucleotide sequences. In a later analysis, a clonal expansion index was calculated for each public chain from normalized within-repertoire ranks of inferred template counts. Generation probabilities in a later analysis came from a VDJ recombination model fitted to out-of-frame rearrangements, and those results were checked against IGoR. A later analysis scored TCR-TCR, TCR-HLA and TCR-CMV co-occurrence with hypergeometric tests, applying a repertoire-size bias correction to TCR pairs. False discovery rates were estimated in a later analysis by permuting HLA or CMV assignments 20 times. In a later analysis, co-occurring TCRs were grouped using DBSCAN, with TCRdist sequence similarity added in when clustering inside HLA-allele-positive subsets. Repertoires with fewer than 30,000 or more than 120,000 public chains were left out of co-occurrence clustering, as were roughly five repertoires with anomalous nucleotide sharing. The clones in this table, taken by TCRdb from immuneACCESS, are in-frame only. Not every clone is retained; where verified, under half of the shortfall comes from an unresolved V gene, and the cause of the rest is unknown. Clonal size and the V and J genes are those of that table, whereas D and trimming came from the DNA. The sample table holds roughly 140,000 clones, of which roughly 75% were seen once. Over 1.2% of the sample lies in the top ten.

From a lookup of the germline V gene, CDR1 and CDR2 are SNHLY and FYNNEI. There are 17 amino acids in the CDR3, from cysteine to phenylalanine inclusive. Only the CDR3 portion is preserved as DNA: 51 bases, with reading frame beginning at the first base. For this chain, trimming is 6 bases at the V end and 1 base at the J end, and the number of junction bases without a gene match is 9. This clone was detected only a few times. No cognate antigen has been identified for it. It has no much larger one-base neighbor in the sample; base qualities were not kept. In total, 630 or so healthy bone marrow donors made up the cohort. At the time of sampling, every cohort member was nominally healthy, though immune exposures that went unrecorded were likely present. The donor was CMV seronegative and was included in the group of several hundred seronegative cohort members. Each donor provided a peripheral blood sample, and peripheral blood mononuclear cells were used for TCR beta sequencing. Genomic DNA extraction from the blood cell samples was performed with the Qiagen DNeasy Blood Extraction Kit.

This clonotype originated in a man between 18 and 35 years old in good health and CMV-seronegative. The rearrangement joined TRBV2 to TRBJ2-7; the junction holds 13 bases that match TRBD2. Sequencing input: PBMCs. The nucleotide sequence reads as follows: TGTGCCAGCAGAAGCGGACTAGCGGGAGTTGGGTCCTACGAGCAGTACTTC. Its product reads: CASRSGLAGVGSYEQYF.